The source of this T cell receptor (beta chain) is a study of shared clonotypes between healthy human individuals. Across the whole study: Researchers drew samples from a couple of women and a few men aged 18 to 49.

When replicate PCRs were run on unsorted PBMC, they used about 300 ng DNA, tens of thousands of T cell genomes. Measured with immunoSEQ multiplex PCR; TCRdb has only the in-frame clones, and not every one. The sample holds fewer than 650,000 clones, less than 80% seen once. Germline values: CDR1 SGHRS, CDR2 YFSETQ. This CDR3 comprises 16 residues. V lost 4 bases to trimming and J lost 2 bases; unmatched junction nucleotides: 8. Overall study results and limits: Sequencing depth was expected to affect clonotype sharing among donors.

With respect to this clone: Its antigen is unknown.

What was sequenced was PBMCs. The chain is built from TRBV5-1 and TRBJ2-7, with 11 bases matching TRBD2. The TCR sequence derives from a middle-aged woman in good health. Some clones in this sample may be carry-over from other donors' samples. The chain's CDR3 is CASSPYPGLAAYEQYF. In DNA form, the CDR3 reads TGCGCCAGCAGCCCCTACCCGGGACTAGCGGCCTACGAGCAGTACTTC.